The clone carrying this T cell receptor (beta chain) was seen only a few times. What it recognizes is unknown. With 60 Vbeta and 13 Jbeta primers, the PCR was carried out. Here immunoSEQ multiplex PCR was the method, and the copy in TCRdb shows in-frame clones only, minus some. The data show 200,000 to 250,000 clones, around nine tenths seen once. This record belongs to a study of cytomegalovirus exposure and HLA in healthy donors. Overall study results and limits: In a later analysis, TCR association rates varied by HLA locus: DRB1 most, HLA-C fewest. The investigators catalogued 164 TCR beta chains as cytomegalovirus-associated.

This CDR3 is 15 amino acids long. Trimming stripped 3 bases from V and 6 bases from J, with 15 bases between. Germline lookup yields CDR1 MNHEY and CDR2 SMNVEV (reference sequence). The specimen sequenced was PBMCs. The receptor was derived from a woman aged 18-29 years in good health and CMV-seronegative. V usage is TRBV27 and J usage is TRBJ1-5; D might be TRBD1 (6 bases). The DNA for the CDR3 is TGTGCCAGCAGTTTCGCCCCAGGGGCAGGTCAGCCCCAGCATTTT. Translation gives CASSFAPGAGQPQHF.